This T cell receptor beta chain appears in the sequencing data of a study of quantifying T cell responses using KT2 cells. Turning to the study itself: RNA was reverse transcribed with TCR alpha and beta constant-region primers.

An oligo carrying a UMI was ligated to the cDNA 3' end. The first PCR ran approximately 4 cycles with an equimolar RC1.1 and RC1.2 beta primer mix. TCRdb recomputed calls from the UMI-ligation and nested PCR reads with MiXCR, one row per CDR3 protein. The sample carries 40,000 or so distinct CDR3 sequences, about 17% recorded once. V was trimmed by 1 base and J by 6 bases, leaving 13 bases between them. This CDR3 contains 15 residues. Germline V gene sequence: CDR1 SNHLY, CDR2 FYNNEI. The sample is PBMC spiked with counted cells of clone KT2. Notes on the study in general: Even the lowest spike-in, about one KT2 cell per 100,000 PBMC, yielded detectable KT2 sequences.

Note on this clonotype: No antigen is known for it.

Specimen: PBMCs spiked with cells of the T cell clone KT2. This clonotype was sampled from a human donor. The chain has TRBV2 and TRBJ2-1; weak D call: TRBD2 (7 bases). CDR3 coding DNA: TGTGCCAGCAGTGAAGAGGGAGGGGGGTTCAATGAGCAGTTCTTC. It yields the protein CASSEEGGGFNEQFF.